The rows below give T cell receptor beta chains drawn from one sample of a study of control samples from healthy donors and cancer patients. Produced via immunoSEQ multiplex PCR; TCRdb's table is partial and in-frame only. The sample has roughly 200,000 clones; around 93% are singletons. Sequenced sample: blood. The source of these receptors is a man aged 30-40 years in good health. The conserved cysteine and the conserved F or W are not part of the CDR3 here.

CDR3 | V
ASSQETSGSSYNEQF | TRBV4-2
ASSIHGAINQPQH | TRBV6-2/TRBV6-3
ASSLGLGQGPRGEKLF | TRBV7-9
ASSLEAGKQPQH | TRBV7-6
ASLAGGPFTGELF | TRBV18
ASSIGQNQPQH | TRBV19
ASSLAGGVGTDTQY | TRBV5-5
ASSYYSGQAYGYT | TRBV6-5
ASRGTGSYEQY | TRBV5-1
ASSYSVEAAYEQY | TRBV6-6
ASSDQSGRRTDTQY | TRBV10-1
ASSLEGAAYEQY | TRBV5-1
ASSQVGRGGNNEQF | TRBV4-2
ASSWDRAGTEAF | TRBV6-5
ASTAQGHYNSPLH | TRBV27
ASMFLGPGVDEQF | TRBV11-2
ASRGLAGVADTQY | TRBV10-2
ASSLGTQSTDTQY | TRBV11-3
ASSPLGGVSYNEQF | TRBV6-2/TRBV6-3
ASSLTRNTGELF | TRBV5-6
ASRIGTGELF | TRBV19
ASSYSPNSPEAF | TRBV6-6
ASKNNEQF | TRBV2
ASSSGRRGKGETQY | TRBV5-6
ASGLDRWNSSDTQY | TRBV12-5
ASSRLRRPAGTGELF | TRBV6-6
ATSEQATTDTQY | TRBV15
ASSLGGDYQPQH | TRBV11-2
ASRLYEHAEAF | TRBV27
ASSGQGPYYEQY | TRBV19
ASSLYQGSYGYT | TRBV5-5
ASSSEGRGYT | TRBV12-3/TRBV12-4
ASSQEFSGGLYEQY | TRBV4-1
ASGLPRTGDEAF | TRBV12-5
ASSSTGRSDTQY | TRBV13
ASSQEAVYSGNTIY | TRBV14
ASANTGVRNQPQH | TRBV19
ASSFSRANYGYT | TRBV28
ATSQRGQAYEQY | TRBV15
SVEGVGQVRGYT | TRBV29-1
ASMVAVSDSPLH | TRBV6-5
ASSGNRGSDYGYT | TRBV5-6